This T cell receptor (beta chain) was recovered during a study of T cell repertoires in cytomegalovirus infection. This clonotype was detected a few times. Antigen specificity is unknown. MiXCR, run by TCRdb on the reads, gives a single entry per CDR3 protein. The data hold 640,000 or so distinct CDR3 sequences, with around 30% observed a single time. CDR3 size: 15 residues. CDR1 and CDR2 (germline): MNHNS, SASEGT. V lost 8 bases and J lost 0, with 14 bases in between. The chain uses TRBV6-1 and TRBJ1-5; weak D call: TRBD1 (6 bases). This clonotype was sampled from a human donor in good health (CMV status not recorded). Some clones in this sample may be carry-over from other donors' samples. The sample here was cultured PBMCs, taken from culture after CMV antigen stimulation. CDR3 DNA: TGTGCCAGCGGAACAGGGATTAGTAGCAATCAGCCCCAGCATTTT. Protein sequence: CASGTGISSNQPQHF.